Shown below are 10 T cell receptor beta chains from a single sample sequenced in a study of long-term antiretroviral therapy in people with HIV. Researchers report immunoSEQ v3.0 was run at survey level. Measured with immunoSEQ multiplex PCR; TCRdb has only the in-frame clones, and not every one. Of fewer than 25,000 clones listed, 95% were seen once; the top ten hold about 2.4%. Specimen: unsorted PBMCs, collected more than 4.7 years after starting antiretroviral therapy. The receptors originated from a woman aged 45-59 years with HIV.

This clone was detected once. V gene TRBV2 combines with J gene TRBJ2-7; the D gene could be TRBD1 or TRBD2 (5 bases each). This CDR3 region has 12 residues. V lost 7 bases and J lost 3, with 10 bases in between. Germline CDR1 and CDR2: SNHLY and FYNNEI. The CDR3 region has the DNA TGTGCCAGCACCAGGGACCTCTACGAGCAGTACTTC. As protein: CASTRDLYEQYF.

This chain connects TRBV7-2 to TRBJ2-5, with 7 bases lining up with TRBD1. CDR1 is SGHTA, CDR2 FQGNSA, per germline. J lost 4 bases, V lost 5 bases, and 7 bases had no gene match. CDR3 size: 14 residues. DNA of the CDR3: TGTGCCAGCAGCCGACAGGGACAAGGAGAGACCCAGTACTTC. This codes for CASSRQGQGETQYF.

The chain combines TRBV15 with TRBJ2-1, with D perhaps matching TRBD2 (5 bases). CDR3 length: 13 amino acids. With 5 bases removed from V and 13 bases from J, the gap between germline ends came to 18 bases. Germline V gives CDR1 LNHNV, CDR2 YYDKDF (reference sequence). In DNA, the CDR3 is TGTGCCACCAGCGGGCTCAGCTCTAGCACCCAGTTCTTC. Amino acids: CATSGLSSSTQFF. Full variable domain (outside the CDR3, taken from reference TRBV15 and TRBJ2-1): DAMVIQNPRYQVTQFGKPVTLSCSQTLNHNVMYWYQQKSSQAPKLLFHYYDKDFNNEADTPDNFQSRRPNTSFCFLDIRSPGLGDTAMYLCATSGLSSSTQFFGPGTRLTVL.

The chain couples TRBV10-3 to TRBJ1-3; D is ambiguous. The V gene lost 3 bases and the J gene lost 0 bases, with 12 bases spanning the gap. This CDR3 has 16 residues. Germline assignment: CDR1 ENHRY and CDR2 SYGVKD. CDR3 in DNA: TGTGCCATCAGTGACCTGTCCAGAAACTCTGGAAACACCATATATTTT. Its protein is CAISDLSRNSGNTIYF.

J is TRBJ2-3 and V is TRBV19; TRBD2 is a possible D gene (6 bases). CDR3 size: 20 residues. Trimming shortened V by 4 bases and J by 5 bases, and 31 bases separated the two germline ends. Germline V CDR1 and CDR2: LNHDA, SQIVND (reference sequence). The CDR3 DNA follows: TGTGCCAGTAGTAGGTACTTGACTCGGGAGTATGGGAGCACCGTAGATACGCAGTATTTT. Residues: CASSRYLTREYGSTVDTQYF.

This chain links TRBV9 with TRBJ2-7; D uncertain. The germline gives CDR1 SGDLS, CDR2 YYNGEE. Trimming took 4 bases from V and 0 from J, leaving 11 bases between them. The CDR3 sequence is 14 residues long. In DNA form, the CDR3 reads TGTGCCAGCAGCCCCGACGGGTTCTCCTACGAGCAGTACTTC. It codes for CASSPDGFSYEQYF.

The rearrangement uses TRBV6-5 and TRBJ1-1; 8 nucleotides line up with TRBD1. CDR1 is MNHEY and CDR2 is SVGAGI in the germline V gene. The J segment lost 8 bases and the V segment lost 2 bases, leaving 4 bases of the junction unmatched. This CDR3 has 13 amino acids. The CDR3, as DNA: TGTGCCAGCAGTTACCAGGGGGCGGAAGAAGCTTTCTTT. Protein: CASSYQGAEEAFF.

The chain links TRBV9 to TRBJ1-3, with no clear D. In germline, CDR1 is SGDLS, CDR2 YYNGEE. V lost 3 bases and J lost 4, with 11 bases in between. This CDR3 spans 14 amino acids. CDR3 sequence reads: CASSAKETGNTIYF. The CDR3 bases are TGTGCCAGCAGCGCGAAAGAGACGGGAAACACCATATATTTT.

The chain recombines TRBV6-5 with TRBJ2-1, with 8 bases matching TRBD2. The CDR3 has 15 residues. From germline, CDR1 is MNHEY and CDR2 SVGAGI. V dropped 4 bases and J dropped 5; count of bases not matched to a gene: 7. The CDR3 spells CASSSGTRDNNEQFF. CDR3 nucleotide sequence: TGTGCCAGCAGTTCCGGGACTAGGGATAACAATGAGCAGTTCTTC.

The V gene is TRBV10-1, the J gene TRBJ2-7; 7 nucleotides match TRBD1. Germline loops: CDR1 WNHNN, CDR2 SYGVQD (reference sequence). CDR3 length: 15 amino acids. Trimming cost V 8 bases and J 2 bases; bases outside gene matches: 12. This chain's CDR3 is CASQGRTGCPYEQYF. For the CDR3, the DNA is TGCGCCAGCCAGGGTCGGACAGGCTGCCCCTACGAGCAGTACTTC.